These T cell receptor beta chains were read from a single sample in a study of CD8 T cells in ankylosing spondylitis. TCRdb fed the 5' RACE reads into MiXCR, producing one record per CDR3 protein. The table has about 36,000 distinct CDR3 sequences, 4.5% to 6% seen once. The material sequenced was blood, either unsorted or a sorted T cell fraction (not recorded which). All receptors derive from a male donor with ankylosing spondylitis or in good health (not recorded which). Each CDR3 is given with its conserved first and last residue. The order of the fields is D gene, J gene, V gene, clone size, CDR3 DNA, CDR3 protein. The D gene is left open where the match is weak. Clone size is stated in some rows and not others, as once, few, many or a class when expanded.

>-|TRBJ2-3|TRBV7-2|many
TGTGCCAGCAGCTTGGTTCAGGGGTCCACAGATACGCAGTATTTT
CASSLVQGSTDTQYF
>-|TRBJ2-2|TRBV9|many
TGTGCCAGCAGCGTAGGACGTTCCGGGGAGCTGTTTTTT
CASSVGRSGELFF
>-|TRBJ2-7|TRBV20-1|many
TGCAGTGCGACGCCTTCCCGGGGGACCCCTCTACGCGAGCAGTACTTC
CSATPSRGTPLREQYF
>-|TRBJ2-5|TRBV19|many
TGTGCCAGTAGTTCCGGGGCTCTTGGGGAAGAGACCCAGTACTTC
CASSSGALGEETQYF
>TRBD1|TRBJ1-2|TRBV6-5|many
TGTGCCAGCAGTTACTCGAGGACAGGGTTAGGCTACACCTTC
CASSYSRTGLGYTF
>-|TRBJ2-5|TRBV2|many
TGTGCCAGCAGTGAAGTCGGCCGGGAGACCCAGTACTTC
CASSEVGRETQYF
>-|TRBJ2-2|TRBV6-5|few
TGTGCCAGCAGTTACTCGACGAGAGGGGCAAGTCGCCCCGGGGAGCTGTTTTTT
CASSYSTRGASRPGELFF
>-|TRBJ2-2|TRBV20-1|medium-sized
TGCAGTGCTAGAGACCAGACGGGAGTAACCGGGGAGCTGTTTTTT
CSARDQTGVTGELFF
>-|TRBJ1-4|TRBV7-2|many
TGTGCCAGCAGCACGGCCACGGGTCTTGTTGAAAAACTGTTTTTT
CASSTATGLVEKLFF
>TRBD1|TRBJ1-5|TRBV12-3/TRBV12-4|many
TGTGCCAGCAGGGGGACAGGGGATCAGCCCCAGCATTTT
CASRGTGDQPQHF
>-|TRBJ2-2|TRBV4-3|many
TGCGCCAGCAGCCAAGATAGTCGGGGGGCGGGGGAGCTGTTTTTT
CASSQDSRGAGELFF
>-|TRBJ2-1|TRBV29-1|once
TGCAGCGTTGATAGGGGTCGGAGTTATGAGTTCTTC
CSVDRGRSYEFF
>-|TRBJ2-3|TRBV20-1|many
TGCAGTGCTGGGATGGAGGTTATTGGGGCAGATACGCAGTATTTT
CSAGMEVIGADTQYF
>TRBD2|TRBJ2-7|TRBV20-1|many
TGCAGTGCCAACCTACTAGCGGAGGCCACCTACGAGCAGTACTTC
CSANLLAEATYEQYF
>-|TRBJ1-1|TRBV24-1|many
TGTGCCACCAGTGACCACGCAGGGGCTGAAGCTTTCTTT
CATSDHAGAEAFF
>-|TRBJ2-7|TRBV7-2|many
TGTGCCAGCAGCTTAGGCGTTTCCTACGAGCAGTACTTC
CASSLGVSYEQYF
>TRBD1|TRBJ2-2|TRBV5-1|many
TGCGCCAGCAGCAACGGACAGGGGAGCACCGGGGAGCTGTTTTTT
CASSNGQGSTGELFF
>-|TRBJ1-1|TRBV12-3/TRBV12-4|many
TGTGCCAGCAGCCCTACCTTTTCCACTGAAGCTTTCTTT
CASSPTFSTEAFF
>-|TRBJ2-3|TRBV29-1|many
TGCAGCGTTGAGAGTAGGGGACCCACAGATACGCAGTATTTT
CSVESRGPTDTQYF
>TRBD1|TRBJ2-1|TRBV5-1|many
TGCGCCAGCAGCTCCAACAGGGGGCAATACAATGAGCAGTTCTTC
CASSSNRGQYNEQFF
>-|TRBJ2-2|TRBV10-3|many
-
CAISDARGVAPGSCFF
>TRBD1|TRBJ1-4|TRBV20-1|many
TGCAGTGCTAGAATCTTGGACAGGGCAGGGCGAAAACTGTTTTTT
CSARILDRAGRKLFF
>-|TRBJ2-7|TRBV7-3|many
TGTGCCAGCAGCTTCGGGGGCTCCTACGAGCAGTACTTC
CASSFGGSYEQYF
>-|TRBJ2-1|TRBV18|many
TGTGCCAGCTCACCCGCTAGCATCGGGGGCAATGAGCAGTTCTTC
CASSPASIGGNEQFF
>-|TRBJ2-7|TRBV20-1|many
TGCAGTGCGGAGCTAGCACGGACCTACGAGCAGTACTTC
CSAELARTYEQYF
>TRBD1|TRBJ2-1|TRBV6-5|many
TGTGCCAGCAGTCGAACCCAGGGGGCGAAGTTCTTC
CASSRTQGAKFF
>-|TRBJ1-1|TRBV7-8|many
TGTGCCAGCAGCTTAGTTCGACCATCGAACACTGAAGCTTTCTTT
CASSLVRPSNTEAFF
>-|TRBJ2-4|TRBV19|medium-sized
TGTGCCAGTAGTATAGTACCCTCAGGGTTGAACATTCAGTACTTC
CASSIVPSGLNIQYF
>TRBD1|TRBJ1-1|TRBV18|-
TGTGCCAGCTCGGCCCGGACAGGCGGGAACACTGAAGCTTTCTTT
CASSARTGGNTEAFF
>TRBD1|TRBJ2-7|TRBV18|many
TGTGCCAGCTCCGCGAACCCTGGGACAGACCTCTACGAGCAGTACTTC
CASSANPGTDLYEQYF
>TRBD1|TRBJ1-1|TRBV6-2/TRBV6-3|many
TGTGCCAGCAGGGGACAGGGGGCAAATACTGAAGCTTTCTTT
CASRGQGANTEAFF
>TRBD2|TRBJ2-5|TRBV11-2|many
TGTGCCAGCAGCTTAGGCGGGAGTCAGACCCAGTACTTC
CASSLGGSQTQYF
>TRBD2|TRBJ2-7|TRBV5-1|many
TGCGCCAGCAGCTTGGCTCAAGGACTAGCGGCCTACGAGCAGTACTTC
CASSLAQGLAAYEQYF
>-|TRBJ2-7|TRBV29-1|many
TGCAGCGTGAAAGCGGAGCTCTCCTACGAGCAGTACTTC
CSVKAELSYEQYF
>-|TRBJ2-1|TRBV2|many
TGTGCCAGCAGTGAAACGGTGTCCTACAATGAGCAGTTCTTC
CASSETVSYNEQFF
>-|TRBJ1-4|TRBV12-3/TRBV12-4|many
TGTGCCAGCACCCACGGACAGAGGGAAAAACTGTTTTTT
CASTHGQREKLFF
>-|TRBJ1-1|TRBV5-1|many
TGCGCCAGCAGCCTCAGCCAGATGAACACTGAAGCTTTCTTT
CASSLSQMNTEAFF
>TRBD2|TRBJ2-3|TRBV5-1|few
TGCGCCAGCAGCTTGGGTCACCGGACTAGAAGCACAGATACGCAGTATTTT
CASSLGHRTRSTDTQYF
>TRBD1|TRBJ1-6|TRBV12-3/TRBV12-4|many
TGTGCCAGCAGTAAGGAGGGGGCCTCATCACCCCTCCACTTT
CASSKEGASSPLHF
>TRBD2|TRBJ2-2|TRBV12-3/TRBV12-4|many
TGTGCCAGCAGTATCCTAGCGGGGGGGGAGCTGTTTTTT
CASSILAGGELFF
>-|TRBJ2-2|TRBV4-1|many
TGCGCCAGCAGTCCGAGGGTAATTGGAACCGGGGAGCTGTTTTTT
CASSPRVIGTGELFF